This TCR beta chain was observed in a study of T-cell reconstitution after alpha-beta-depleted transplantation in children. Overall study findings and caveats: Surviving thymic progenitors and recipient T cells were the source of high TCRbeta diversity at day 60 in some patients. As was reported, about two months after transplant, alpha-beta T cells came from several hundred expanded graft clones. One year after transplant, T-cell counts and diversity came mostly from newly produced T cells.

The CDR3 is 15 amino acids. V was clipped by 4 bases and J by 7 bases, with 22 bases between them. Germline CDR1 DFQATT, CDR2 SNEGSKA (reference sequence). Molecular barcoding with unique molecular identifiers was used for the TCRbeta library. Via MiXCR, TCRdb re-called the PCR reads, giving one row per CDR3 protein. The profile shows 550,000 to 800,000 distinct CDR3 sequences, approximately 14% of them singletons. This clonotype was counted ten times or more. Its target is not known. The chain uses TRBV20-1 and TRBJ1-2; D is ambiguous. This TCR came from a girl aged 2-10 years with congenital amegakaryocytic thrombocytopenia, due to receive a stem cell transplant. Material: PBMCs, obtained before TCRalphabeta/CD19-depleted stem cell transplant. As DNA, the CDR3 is TGCAGTGCTAAGTCACGGCCCGCAGCAGTGAGTGGCTACACCTTC. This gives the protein CSAKSRPAAVSGYTF.